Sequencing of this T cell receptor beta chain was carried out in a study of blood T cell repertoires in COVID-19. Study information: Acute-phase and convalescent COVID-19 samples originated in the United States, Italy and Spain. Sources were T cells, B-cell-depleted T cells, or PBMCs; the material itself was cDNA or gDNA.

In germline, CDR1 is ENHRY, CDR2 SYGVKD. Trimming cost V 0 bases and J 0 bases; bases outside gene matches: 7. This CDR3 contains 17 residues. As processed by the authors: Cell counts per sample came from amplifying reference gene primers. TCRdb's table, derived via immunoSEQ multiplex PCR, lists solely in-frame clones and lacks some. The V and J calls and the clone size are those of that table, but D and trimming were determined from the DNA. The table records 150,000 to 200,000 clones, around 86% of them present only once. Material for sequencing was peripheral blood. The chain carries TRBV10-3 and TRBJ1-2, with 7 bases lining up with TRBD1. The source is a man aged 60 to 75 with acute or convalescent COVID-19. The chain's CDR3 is CAISESNRGAPNYGYTF. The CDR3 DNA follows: TGTGCCATCAGTGAGTCGAACAGGGGCGCACCTAACTATGGCTACACCTTC.